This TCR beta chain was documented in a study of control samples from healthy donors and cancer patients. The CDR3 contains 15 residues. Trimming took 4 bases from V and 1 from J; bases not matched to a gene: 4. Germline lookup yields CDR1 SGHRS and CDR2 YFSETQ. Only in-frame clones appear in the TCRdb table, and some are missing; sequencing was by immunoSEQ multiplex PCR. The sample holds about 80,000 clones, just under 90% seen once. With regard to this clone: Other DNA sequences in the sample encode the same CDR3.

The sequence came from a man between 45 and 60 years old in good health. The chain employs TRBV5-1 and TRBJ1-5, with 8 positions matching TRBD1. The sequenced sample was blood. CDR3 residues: CASSPWTGSNQPQHF. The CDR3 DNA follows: TGCGCCAGCAGCCCTTGGACAGGGAGCAATCAGCCCCAGCATTTT. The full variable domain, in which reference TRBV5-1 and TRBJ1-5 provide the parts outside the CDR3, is KAGVTQTPRYLIKTRGQQVTLSCSPISGHRSVSWYQQTPGQGLQFLFEYFSETQRNKGNFPGRFSGRQFSNSRSEMNVSTLELGDSALYLCASSPWTGSNQPQHFGDGTRLSIL.